A selection of T cell receptor beta chains follows, all from one sample in a study of T cell repertoires in cytomegalovirus infection. Each CDR3 protein is one row after TCRdb ran MiXCR on the reads. The data hold almost 300,000 distinct CDR3 sequences, with about 8.8% observed a single time. The sequencing input was PBMCs. These receptors originate from a human donor in good health (CMV status not recorded). Some clones in this sample may be carry-over from other donors' samples. Both conserved end residues are trimmed from each CDR3.

13 TRBV6-1 ASSSEGLAGNTIY
13 TRBV4-1 ASSQGQGDYNEQF
9 TRBV6-1 ASSEAPEAF
12 TRBV9 ASSPGVVNTEAF
14 TRBV28 ASSHRPSATNEKLF
13 TRBV15 ATSRVRDPSYEQY
13 TRBV11-3 ASSLGSSGNNEQF
13 TRBV7-9 ASSRDSPASETQY
12 TRBV5-1 ASSLVGTDTEAF
13 TRBV27 ASSLYPLGAGELF
14 TRBV7-9 ASSSPGFLSTDTQY
9 TRBV2 ASSEDPSLY
13 TRBV6-2/TRBV6-3 ASSYPTYSNTEAF
13 TRBV7-2 ASSPQQHLNSPLH
11 TRBV10-3 AVLRAGQETQY
14 TRBV6-6 ASSARDSASDYGYT
11 TRBV2 ASSVTENYGYT
11 TRBV19 ASSVTSTREQF
14 TRBV5-5 ASSLGRSGGINEQF
12 TRBV7-9 AIAGDRGNSPLH
13 TRBV2 ASSVGGRGNSPLH
12 TRBV7-9 ASSDTGGGIEQY
11 TRBV18 ASSKGLTDTQY
14 TRBV2 ASSVGQGRSGNTIY
14 TRBV6-1 ASSFLLAGGTYEQY
13 TRBV20-1 SARLLAVDDNEQF
13 TRBV6-5 ASSLGQGLWNEQF
18 TRBV6-2/TRBV6-3 ASSYSDRVDWNYYSYEQY
11 TRBV27 ASSLDKGQPQH
13 TRBV7-9 AILRSGTNTGELF
13 TRBV7-2 ASSLTSGGGYEQY
14 TRBV7-2 ASSLEWHQGAYEQY
11 TRBV20-1 SAGHSEGYGYT
10 TRBV20-1 SASRGSAEAF
14 TRBV7-9 ASSTRGAQGNYGYT
11 TRBV28 ASSERGDYEQY
13 TRBV6-5 ASSYGSGVYNEQF
11 TRBV2 ASSTGPNQPQH
12 TRBV20-1 SARELLTNQPQH
15 TRBV20-1 SARLLAGGPKRETQY
14 TRBV7-9 ASSLALRQFYNEQF
12 TRBV6-4 ASSDAGRYGGYT
12 TRBV12-3/TRBV12-4 ASSFSGVTGELF